This entry describes one TCR beta chain. Its antigen is as yet unknown. Germline values: CDR1 MNHNY, CDR2 SVGAGI (reference sequence). The CDR3 runs to 15 residues. Total RNA amounts of at least 6 micrograms were extracted per sample. The sample belongs to a study of blood T cells in healthy people across ages. General study points: Since the PBMCs were unsorted, naive and antigen-experienced cells could not be conclusively compared.

Primed by a sample-barcoded 5' primer and a J-beta primer mix, a second PCR proceeded for roughly 6 to 12 cycles. In TCRdb, the 5' RACE reads were re-called with MiXCR into one record per CDR3 protein. The table lists about 1,600,000 distinct CDR3 sequences, 40% to 50% of them singletons. This receptor was identified in a woman aged 18 to 35 in good health. The chain has TRBV6-6 and TRBJ2-7; 8 bases line up with TRBD2. Judging by the DNA end, TRBJ2-5 fits better; the J call may be wrong. The sequencing input was blood. CDR3 sequence: CASSYYGRERETQYF. The DNA for the CDR3 is TGTGCCAGCAGTTACTACGGGAGGGAGAGGGAGACCCAGTACTTC.